One and the same sample provided the 18 T cell receptor beta chains below, sequenced in a study of blood T cell repertoires in COVID-19. Here immunoSEQ multiplex PCR was the method, and the copy in TCRdb shows in-frame clones only, minus some. The data hold about 270,000 clones, with roughly 84% observed a single time. The sample taken for sequencing was peripheral blood. Source of these receptors: a human donor with COVID-19, enrolled during active disease. The donor label of this sample is uncertain.

The V call is TRBV29-1, the J call TRBJ2-3; TRBD2 matches at 7 bases. The V gene end was trimmed by 5 bases and the J gene end by 1 base; junction bases not matched to a gene: 12. The CDR3 loop spans 16 amino acids. Germline CDR1 and CDR2: SQVTM and ANQGSEA. The CDR3 region is CSVPHGGIVGTDTQYF. CDR3 DNA: TGCAGCGTTCCACACGGGGGGATAGTAGGCACAGATACGCAGTATTTT.

V is TRBV3-1 (or the pseudogene TRBV3-2) and J is TRBJ1-2; D call uncertain. V lost 7 bases and J 8 bases, leaving 14 bases between the germline ends. The CDR3 is 12 residues long. The germline gives CDR1 LGHDT, CDR2 YNNKEL (reference sequence). In nucleotides, the CDR3 is TGTGCCAGCACCAATGCCGAGTCGGGCTACACCTTC. It codes for CASTNAESGYTF.

The rearrangement uses TRBV11-3 and TRBJ2-2, with TRBD2 matching 8 bases. This CDR3 is built from 18 residues. J was trimmed by 1 base and V by 5 bases; bases with no gene match: 12. Germline V lookup: CDR1 SGHNT, CDR2 YENEEA. The CDR3 is CASSEDRGGELNTGELFF. The DNA of the CDR3 is TGTGCCAGCAGCGAAGACCGGGGGGGCGAGTTGAACACCGGGGAGCTGTTTTTT.

CDR3 nucleotide sequence: TGTGCCAGTCGCCCTCCGGGAGTGAATGAGCAGTTCTTC. This sequence encodes CASRPPGVNEQFF. V is TRBV6-5 and J is TRBJ2-1, with D perhaps matching TRBD2 (6 bases). CDR1 and CDR2 from the germline V gene are MNHEY and SVGAGI. The CDR3 contains 13 residues. V was pared by 9 bases and J by 7 bases, with 16 bases between.

The gene calls are TRBV27 and TRBJ2-1; 7 bases are shared with TRBD2. V gave up 3 bases and J gave up 9 bases; unmatched junction bases: 8. The CDR3 is 14 residues long. Germline V CDR1 and CDR2: MNHEY, SMNVEV (reference sequence). CDR3 protein: CASSLVGGPGEQFF. The DNA for the CDR3 is TGTGCCAGCAGTTTGGTGGGAGGGCCTGGTGAGCAGTTCTTC.

The count of this clone is one. The V gene is TRBV5-4, the J gene TRBJ2-3, with 12 bases fitting TRBD2. With 1 base clipped from V and 1 base from J, the junction kept 10 bases outside the gene matches. This CDR3 has 19 amino acids. CDR1 and CDR2 (germline): SGHNT, YYREEE (reference sequence). The CDR3 DNA reads TGTGCCAGCAGCTTGACTCGTCTAGCGGGAGGGGTTGGCACAGATACGCAGTATTTT. Its translation: CASSLTRLAGGVGTDTQYF.

V is TRBV7-3 and J is TRBJ2-7, with TRBD1 matching 9 bases. The CDR3 has 15 amino acids. V lost 5 bases to trimming and J lost 4 bases; unmatched junction nucleotides: 9. The germline CDR1 and CDR2 sequences are SGHTA and FQGTGA. CDR3 sequence (DNA): TGTGCCAGCAGCGAACAGGGGGCGAATCGATACGAGCAGTACTTC. Protein product: CASSEQGANRYEQYF. The full variable domain, with the rest looked up from reference TRBV7-3 and TRBJ2-7, is GAGVSQTPSNKVTEKGKYVELRCDPISGHTALYWYRQSLGQGPEFLIYFQGTGAADDSGLPNDRFFAVRPEGSVSTLKIQRTERGDSAVYLCASSEQGANRYEQYFGPGTRLTVT.

The chain has TRBV7-8 and TRBJ2-5; 10 bases agree with TRBD1. Germline V CDR1 and CDR2: SGHVS, FQNEAQ. The CDR3 contains 15 residues. Unmatched junction bases numbered 8, after V lost 5 bases and J lost 5 bases. CDR3 coding DNA: TGTGCCAGCAGCCAACGACAGGGGGCGCGGGAGACCCAGTACTTC. Its translation: CASSQRQGARETQYF.

Here the CDR3 reads CASSLAATGNTIYF. CDR3 nucleotide sequence: TGTGCCAGCAGTTTAGCTGCTACGGGAAACACCATATATTTT. This sequence joins TRBV6-5 and TRBJ1-3; D remains ambiguous. The CDR3 loop spans 14 amino acids. Per germline, CDR1 MNHEY and CDR2 SVGAGI. V shed 4 bases and J shed 4 bases, with 11 bases lying between them.

The chain recombines TRBV6-2 or TRBV6-3 with TRBJ1-2; D gene unclear. The CDR3 covers 13 residues. The germline V and J ends were trimmed by 4 bases and 1 base, with 7 bases remaining between them. In germline, CDR1 is MNHEY, CDR2 SVGEGT. The CDR3 region has the DNA TGTGCCAGCAGTTTCGACATTAACTATGGCTACACCTTC. Protein product: CASSFDINYGYTF.

The rearrangement links TRBV29-1 to TRBJ1-1; D remains ambiguous. V lost 5 bases and J lost 1, with 8 bases in between. This CDR3 is 12 amino acids long. The germline gives CDR1 SQVTM, CDR2 ANQGSEA. CDR3 in DNA: TGCAGCGTTCACGTCGGGAACACTGAAGCTTTCTTT. Translated, it gives CSVHVGNTEAFF. Using reference TRBV29-1 and TRBJ1-1 for the parts outside the CDR3, the full variable domain is SAVISQKPSRDICQRGTSLTIQCQVDSQVTMMFWYRQQPGQSLTLIATANQGSEATYESGFVIDKFPISRPNLTFSTLTVSNMSPEDSSIYLCSVHVGNTEAFFGQGTRLTVV.

This clone was found a few times. The chain employs TRBV5-4 and TRBJ2-2; 16 nucleotides align to TRBD2. J lost 6 bases, V lost 4 bases, and 6 bases had no gene match. CDR1 SGHNT and CDR2 YYREEE come from the germline V gene (reference sequence). The CDR3 has 17 residues. CDR3 sequence (DNA): TGTGCCAGCAGCCTACCTGGGACTAGCGGGAGGGCCGGGGAGCTGTTTTTT. Its protein product is CASSLPGTSGRAGELFF.

The CDR3 DNA follows: TGTGCCAGCAAGGGGAGGGTTTCGAGCAATCAGCCCCAGCATTTT. It yields the protein CASKGRVSSNQPQHF. This chain joins TRBV28 and TRBJ1-5; perhaps TRBD1 as D (5 bases). This CDR3 spans 15 amino acids. CDR1 and CDR2 from the germline V gene are MDHEN and SYDVKM. Trimming cost V 7 bases and J 1 base, with 14 bases left between them. The full variable domain, rest sourced from reference TRBV28 and TRBJ1-5, is DVKVTQSSRYLVKRTGEKVFLECVQDMDHENMFWYRQDPGLGLRLIYFSYDVKMKEKGDIPEGYSVSREKKERFSLILESASTNQTSMYLCASKGRVSSNQPQHFGDGTRLSIL.

The table lists this clone with a few counts. The V call is TRBV5-1, the J call TRBJ2-7, with a possible D match to TRBD2 (5 bases). The V and J ends lost 7 bases and 6 bases respectively, with 23 bases between them. The CDR3 sequence is 15 residues long. CDR1 is SGHRS and CDR2 is YFSETQ in the germline V gene. CDR3: CASQDGLGVEFEQYF. CDR3 bases: TGCGCCAGCCAGGATGGGTTGGGAGTGGAGTTCGAGCAGTACTTC.

The chain joins TRBV28 to TRBJ2-4; 8 bases are a match to TRBD2. This CDR3 comprises 17 residues. The trim removed 4 bases at V and 3 bases at J, leaving 11 bases unmatched. Per germline, CDR1 MDHEN and CDR2 SYDVKM. The CDR3 sequence is CASSSPSWREVKNIQYF. CDR3 in DNA: TGTGCCAGCAGTTCCCCAAGCTGGCGGGAGGTCAAAAACATTCAGTACTTC.

This sequence joins TRBV19 and TRBJ1-3, with a possible D match to TRBD1 (6 bases). CDR1 and CDR2 (germline): LNHDA, SQIVND (reference sequence). With 5 bases removed from V and 0 bases from J, the gap between germline ends came to 17 bases. The CDR3 loop spans 17 amino acids. The CDR3 is CASSPRGQFHSGNTIYF. CDR3 DNA sequence: TGTGCCAGTAGTCCCCGGGGACAATTCCACTCTGGAAACACCATATATTTT.

This clone showed up just a few times. The rearrangement uses TRBV25-1 and TRBJ2-7, with 9 bases matching TRBD2. CDR1 is MGHDK and CDR2 is SYGVNS in the germline V gene. The V segment lost 2 bases and the J segment 7 bases; nucleotides outside the gene matches: 12. The CDR3 runs to 16 residues. The CDR3 nucleotides are TGTGCCAGCAGTGAAGCCGGGGGGCCGCGGGGGGGGGAGCAGTACTTC. Amino acid sequence: CASSEAGGPRGGEQYF.

The chain is built from TRBV12-3 or TRBV12-4 and TRBJ1-2, with D possibly TRBD1 on 6 matching bases. The CDR3 runs to 13 residues. The V gene lost 6 bases and the J gene lost 7 bases, with 15 bases spanning the gap. The CDR3 sequence is CASRPTGQGGYTF. CDR3 in DNA: TGTGCCAGCAGGCCTACAGGGCAAGGTGGCTACACCTTC.